This is a list of T cell receptor beta chains from one sample in a study of blood T cell repertoires in COVID-19. TCRdb's table, derived via immunoSEQ multiplex PCR, lists solely in-frame clones and lacks some. The sample shows 35,000 or so clones, approximately 90% of them seen only once. The sample comprised peripheral blood. Receptors originate from a human donor in a cohort sampled during active COVID-19. The CDR3 runs from the conserved cysteine through the conserved F or W.

v_gene	j_gene	CDR3aa
TRBV5-1	TRBJ1-2	CASSPGQGSYGYTF
TRBV19	TRBJ2-7	CASRSGGRTYEQYF
TRBV2	TRBJ2-7	CASSGRRTSYEQYF
TRBV2	TRBJ1-1	CATRDRSVNTEAFF
TRBV2	TRBJ2-3	CASAGLAGGTDTQYF
TRBV9	TRBJ2-7	CASSVGTGVHEQYF
TRBV10-3	TRBJ2-1	CAISENLAGGEQFF
TRBV5-1	TRBJ2-3	CASSPGSVSGSRDTQYF
TRBV5-4	TRBJ1-6	CASSLGDNRGSSHF
TRBV6-4	TRBJ2-2	CASSLTSTNTGELFF
TRBV30	TRBJ2-7	CAGDRGTYEQYF
TRBV2	TRBJ2-1	CASSPRDRGYNEQFF
TRBV5-1	TRBJ2-1	CASSLGLAGNEQFF
TRBV19	TRBJ1-4	CASSMIRGADGEKLFF
TRBV30	TRBJ1-6	CAWSLGGGYYNSPLHF
TRBV27	TRBJ1-1	CASSLGGTGTEAFF
TRBV6-6	TRBJ2-7	CASSNSGTGSDEQYF
TRBV21-1	TRBJ1-1	CASSTRDRNTEAFF
TRBV9	TRBJ2-2	CASSLGLAGVPGGTGELFF
TRBV9	TRBJ2-2	CASSAGQNTGELFF
TRBV19	TRBJ2-6	CASSRLAAGVANVLTF
TRBV7-9	TRBJ1-4	CASSLGDRGFDEKLFF
TRBV19	TRBJ2-5	CASSIGDGRTETQYF
TRBV7-2	TRBJ1-2	CASSAQGRYYTF
TRBV19	TRBJ1-2	CASSPTGGMGKYGYTF
TRBV6-5	TRBJ1-6	CASSSGYSPLHF
TRBV30	TRBJ1-5	CAWSPQGGQPQHF
TRBV3-1/TRBV3-2	TRBJ2-5	CASSTQTSGREETQYF
TRBV5-1	TRBJ2-7	CASSSGQGAYEQYF
TRBV28	TRBJ1-1	CASSLPTGNTEAFF
TRBV5-1	TRBJ2-7	CASSLVTSGGSYEQYF
TRBV9	TRBJ1-2	CASSVGTPGYGYTF
TRBV28	TRBJ2-3	CASSGLAGVMTDTQYF
TRBV5-1	TRBJ2-3	CASSLGGELNTDTQYF
TRBV19	TRBJ1-3	CASSIGDNSGNTIYF
TRBV30	TRBJ2-3	CAWSAGSTDTQYF
TRBV28	TRBJ2-3	CASSLPLGAGDTQYF
TRBV10-2	TRBJ1-4	CATPTGNSEKLFF
TRBV4-1	TRBJ2-1	CASSQVGGARGTYNEQFF
TRBV7-9	TRBJ2-7	CASSFGLAGDHEQYF
TRBV9	TRBJ2-7	CASSPQTGNIPYEQYF